What follows are 12 T cell receptor beta chains derived from one specimen sequenced in a study of long-term antiretroviral therapy in people with HIV. At the survey level, the v3.0 immunoSEQ assay was run. Sequencing was performed with immunoSEQ multiplex PCR; in TCRdb, only in-frame clones are kept and a portion is missing. The sample consists of over 35,000 clones, 86% of them appearing once. The sample in question was unsorted PBMCs, obtained just before starting antiretroviral therapy. These receptors came from a woman younger than 30 with HIV.

The chain has TRBV5-3 and TRBJ2-3; the D is unclear. TRBV5-3 is an ORF, and what it does is uncertain. The germline V and J ends were trimmed by 2 bases and 0 bases, with 13 bases remaining between them. This CDR3 has 16 amino acids. The CDR3 sequence is CARSLGRVPSTDTQYF. The CDR3, as DNA: TGTGCCAGAAGCTTAGGTAGGGTTCCCAGCACAGATACGCAGTATTTT.

The CDR3 protein is CASSYSTSGGYTF. The DNA for the CDR3 is TGTGCCAGCAGTTACTCAACGTCTGGGGGCTACACCTTC. The J gene is TRBJ1-2, the V gene TRBV6-6; D is uncertain. Germline V CDR1 and CDR2: MNHNY, SVGAGI (reference sequence). This CDR3 has 13 residues. Trimming removed 0 bases at V and 8 bases at J, with 10 bases between.

This chain connects TRBV13 to TRBJ2-1, with 12 bases lining up with TRBD2. Germline values: CDR1 PRHDT, CDR2 FYEKMQ (reference sequence). After removal of 0 bases from V and 2 bases from J, the junction contained 2 bases not matched to a gene. This CDR3 region has 17 residues. The CDR3: CASSLGLAGGTYNEQFF. As DNA, the CDR3 is TGTGCCAGCAGCTTAGGTCTAGCGGGAGGGACCTACAATGAGCAGTTCTTC.

The genes are TRBV28 and TRBJ2-6; 8 nucleotides agree with TRBD2. The CDR3 loop spans 19 amino acids. The V and J ends lost 7 bases and 0 bases, in that order; junction bases with no gene match: 14. Germline loops: CDR1 MDHEN, CDR2 SYDVKM. The CDR3 nucleotides read TGTGCCAGCACCCACGGGGGAACTAGCGGATACTCTGGGGCCAACGTCCTGACTTTC. Its translation: CASTHGGTSGYSGANVLTF.

The chain carries TRBV7-9 and TRBJ2-3; D may be TRBD1 or TRBD2 (5 bases each). The CDR3 totals 15 residues. With 4 bases removed from V and 4 bases from J, the gap between germline ends came to 15 bases. Germline V gene lookup returns CDR1 SEHNR and CDR2 FQNEAQ (reference sequence). CDR3 coding DNA: TGTGCCAGCAGCTCTCCGAGGGGAATTCCAGATACGCAGTATTTT. It codes for CASSSPRGIPDTQYF. The entire variable domain, with the rest obtained from reference TRBV7-9 and TRBJ2-3, is as follows: DTGVSQNPRHKITKRGQNVTFRCDPISEHNRLYWYRQTLGQGPEFLTYFQNEAQLEKSRLLSDRFSAERPKGSFSTLEIQRTEQGDSAMYLCASSSPRGIPDTQYFGPGTRLTVL.

This rearrangement joins TRBV2 to TRBJ1-2; D perhaps matches TRBD1 (5 bases). This CDR3 contains 14 residues. Germline CDR1 is SNHLY and CDR2 is FYNNEI. With 8 bases removed from V and 3 bases from J, the gap between germline ends came to 16 bases. CDR3 in amino acids: CASVAREGDYGYTF. DNA of the CDR3: TGTGCCAGCGTCGCCAGGGAGGGAGACTATGGCTACACCTTC.

The chain is built from TRBV7-2 and TRBJ2-7; the match to TRBD1 covers 12 bases. Germline V CDR1 and CDR2: SGHTA, FQGNSA. This CDR3 has 18 amino acids. After removal of 5 bases from V and 3 bases from J, the junction contained 14 bases not matched to a gene. The CDR3: CASSPVGQGAVLDYEQYF. In DNA form, the CDR3 reads TGTGCCAGCAGCCCCGTGGGACAGGGGGCGGTTTTAGACTACGAGCAGTACTTC.

This clone was detected once. The chain is built from TRBV21-1 and TRBJ2-3; the tabulated D call, TRBD1, remains unverified against the DNA. TRBV21-1 represents a pseudogene. The CDR3 spans 15 residues. The CDR3 protein is CAIPYQTGGSDTQYF. DNA of the CDR3: TGTGCCATTCCTTACCAGACAGGGGGGTCAGATACGCAGTATTTT.

The chain employs TRBV18 and TRBJ2-2; 10 nucleotides match TRBD1. V dropped 0 bases and J dropped 0; count of bases not matched to a gene: 1. The germline V gene encodes CDR1 KGHSH and CDR2 LQKENI. The CDR3 loop spans 17 amino acids. The CDR3 loop reads CASSPPTGGANTGELFF. The CDR3 coding sequence is TGTGCCAGCTCACCACCGACAGGGGGCGCGAACACCGGGGAGCTGTTTTTT.

The chain recombines TRBV5-4 with TRBJ2-7; a weak D match, TRBD2 (6 bases). Germline assignment: CDR1 SGHNT and CDR2 YYREEE (reference sequence). V was shortened by 4 bases and J by 6 bases, with 14 bases between the two germline ends. The CDR3 contains 13 residues. Written as DNA, the CDR3 is TGTGCCAGCAGCACAGGAGGGGCAGGCGAGCAGTACTTC. Protein sequence: CASSTGGAGEQYF.

The V gene is TRBV9, the J gene TRBJ2-1, with 11 nucleotides matching TRBD2. The CDR3 runs to 14 residues. Germline V gives CDR1 SGDLS, CDR2 YYNGEE. J lost 10 bases, V lost 0 bases, and 3 bases had no gene match. The CDR3 DNA reads as TGTGCCAGCAGCGTAGAGGGACTAGCGGAAGAGCAGTTCTTC. This gives the protein CASSVEGLAEEQFF.

The V and J genes are TRBV4-1 and TRBJ2-1, with TRBD2 as a possible D gene (6 bases). There are 14 residues in the CDR3. Germline lookup yields CDR1 MGHRA and CDR2 YSYEKL. V lost 3 bases to trimming and J lost 8 bases, with 14 bases between them. The CDR3: CASSQGDFGDEQFF. DNA of the CDR3: TGCGCCAGCAGCCAGGGGGACTTTGGCGATGAGCAGTTCTTC.